Listed below are T cell receptor beta chains from one sample, sequenced in a study of vaccination and CD4 T cells after COVID-19. No antigen has been assigned to these receptors. TCRdb reanalysed the PCR reads using MiXCR and keeps one entry per CDR3 protein. The data hold 7,600 or so distinct CDR3 sequences, with 20% to 25% observed a single time. The source material was CD4+ T cells from blood, cultured in vitro, sampled after SARS-CoV-2 vaccination. The receptors stem from a human donor who had recovered from COVID-19. Both conserved end residues are part of each CDR3.

v_call: TRBV19; cdr3_aa: CASSGPNEQFF
v_call: TRBV19; cdr3_aa: CASSRDIALYGYTF
v_call: TRBV20-1; cdr3_aa: CSASLPQGSNYGYTF
v_call: TRBV28; cdr3_aa: CASSASGGPGLAFF
v_call: TRBV6-1; cdr3_aa: CASGLAGGNQETQYF
v_call: TRBV7-9; cdr3_aa: CASSSTTGGAYSNQPQHF
v_call: TRBV28; cdr3_aa: CASRTGTGFPTDTQYF
v_call: TRBV2; cdr3_aa: CASCRGTGLHF
v_call: TRBV27; cdr3_aa: CASSLKGQVNYGYTF
v_call: TRBV20-1; cdr3_aa: CSAQTSGRSGEQFF
v_call: TRBV6-1; cdr3_aa: CASSPPLTYTQYF
v_call: TRBV7-9; cdr3_aa: CASSLAVGSSTDTQYF
v_call: TRBV28; cdr3_aa: CASSFAGTNTGELFF
v_call: TRBV10-2; cdr3_aa: CASRLGLAGTYEQYF
v_call: TRBV15; cdr3_aa: CATSRGDLAGSKETQYF
v_call: TRBV19; cdr3_aa: CASSITGQVIYEQYF
v_call: TRBV7-9; cdr3_aa: CASSPKGLAGLAGGNNEQFF
v_call: TRBV2; cdr3_aa: CASSEGLAGVETQYF
v_call: TRBV7-7; cdr3_aa: CASSSTREETQYF
v_call: TRBV6-1; cdr3_aa: CASREDVGLSQPQHF
v_call: TRBV6-1; cdr3_aa: CASRPQDRLNYGYTF
v_call: TRBV28; cdr3_aa: CASCIGGGAAVTDTQYF
v_call: TRBV7-9; cdr3_aa: CASSPGREGDIQYF
v_call: TRBV11-1; cdr3_aa: CASSLAAGISSYNEQFF
v_call: TRBV12-3/TRBV12-4; cdr3_aa: CASSDMGQGAGQPQHF
v_call: TRBV7-2; cdr3_aa: CASSYSLGADTQYF
v_call: TRBV6-5; cdr3_aa: CASSSMLAGGRFHEQYF
v_call: TRBV6-2/TRBV6-3; cdr3_aa: CASRKGPTSGRQETQYF
v_call: TRBV7-6; cdr3_aa: CASSYVQGFLDGYTF
v_call: TRBV6-1; cdr3_aa: CASRPYLGREGVDTQYF
v_call: TRBV4-3; cdr3_aa: CASTLRGVAYEQYF
v_call: TRBV7-9; cdr3_aa: CASSLRTGFHNEQFF
v_call: TRBV7-8; cdr3_aa: CASSTRRDGGFRTDNQPQHF
v_call: TRBV20-1; cdr3_aa: CSARNQGSYGYTF
v_call: TRBV11-2; cdr3_aa: CASSLAGFGSYNEQFF
v_call: TRBV27; cdr3_aa: CASTGTSGNEQFF
v_call: TRBV24-1; cdr3_aa: CATSPDNTEAFF
v_call: TRBV6-5; cdr3_aa: CASSYLGPASSYNEQFF
v_call: TRBV7-6; cdr3_aa: CASSKGSFAKETQYF
v_call: TRBV10-3; cdr3_aa: CAISQQGVSETQYF
v_call: TRBV5-1; cdr3_aa: CASSLGFRGRVGATSLDEQYF